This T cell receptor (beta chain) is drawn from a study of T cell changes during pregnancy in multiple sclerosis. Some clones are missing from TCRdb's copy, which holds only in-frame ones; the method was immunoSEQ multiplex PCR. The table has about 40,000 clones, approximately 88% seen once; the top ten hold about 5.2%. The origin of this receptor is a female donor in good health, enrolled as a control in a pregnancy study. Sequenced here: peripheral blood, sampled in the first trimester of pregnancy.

CDR3 amino acids: CASQTSGSYNEQFF. In DNA form, the CDR3 reads TGTGCCAGTCAGACTAGCGGGAGCTACAATGAGCAGTTCTTC. The chain carries TRBV6-1 and TRBJ2-1, with TRBD2 matching 12 bases. This CDR3 contains 14 residues. Germline CDR1 reads MNHNS; CDR2 reads SASEGT. V dropped 9 bases and J dropped 3; count of bases not matched to a gene: 3.